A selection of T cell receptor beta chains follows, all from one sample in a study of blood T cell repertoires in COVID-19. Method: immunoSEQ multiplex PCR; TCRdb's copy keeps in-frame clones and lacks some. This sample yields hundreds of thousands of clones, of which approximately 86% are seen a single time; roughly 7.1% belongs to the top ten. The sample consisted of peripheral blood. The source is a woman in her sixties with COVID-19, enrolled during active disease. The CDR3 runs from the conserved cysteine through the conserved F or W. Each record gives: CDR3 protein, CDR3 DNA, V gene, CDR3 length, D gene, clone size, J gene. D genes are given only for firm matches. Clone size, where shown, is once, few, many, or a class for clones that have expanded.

CDR3 protein: CASSERLEQIEGYTF; CDR3 DNA: TGTGCCAGCAGTGAAAGGTTGGAACAGATAGAGGGCTACACCTTC; V gene: TRBV2; CDR3 length: 15; D gene: -; clone size: -; J gene: TRBJ1-2
CDR3 protein: CALEAFDRENTEAFF; CDR3 DNA: TGTGCCTTGGAAGCCTTTGACAGGGAGAACACTGAAGCTTTCTTT; V gene: TRBV30; CDR3 length: 15; D gene: TRBD1; clone size: -; J gene: TRBJ1-1
CDR3 protein: CASSTPDRYAEAFF; CDR3 DNA: TGTGCCAGCTCAACACCAGACAGGTATGCTGAAGCTTTCTTT; V gene: TRBV19; CDR3 length: 14; D gene: -; clone size: -; J gene: TRBJ1-1
CDR3 protein: CASSFRTSGADANTGELFF; CDR3 DNA: TGTGCCAGCAGTTTTAGGACTAGCGGGGCAGACGCGAACACCGGGGAGCTGTTTTTT; V gene: TRBV6-2/TRBV6-3; CDR3 length: 19; D gene: TRBD2; clone size: -; J gene: TRBJ2-2
CDR3 protein: CASSLSGGRTEAFF; CDR3 DNA: TGTGCCAGCAGCTTGTCCGGGGGAAGAACTGAAGCTTTCTTT; V gene: TRBV5-6; CDR3 length: 14; D gene: -; clone size: -; J gene: TRBJ1-1
CDR3 protein: CASSGRDSEETQYF; CDR3 DNA: TGTGCCAGCAGCGGGCGGGACTCCGAAGAGACCCAGTACTTC; V gene: TRBV5-4; CDR3 length: 14; D gene: -; clone size: -; J gene: TRBJ2-5
CDR3 protein: CASGLVLAGFQETQYF; CDR3 DNA: TGTGCTAGTGGTTTGGTACTAGCGGGGTTCCAAGAGACCCAGTACTTC; V gene: TRBV12-5; CDR3 length: 16; D gene: TRBD2; clone size: -; J gene: TRBJ2-5
CDR3 protein: CASSVATGGTEAFF; CDR3 DNA: TGTGCCAGCAGCGTAGCTACAGGGGGCACTGAAGCTTTCTTT; V gene: TRBV9; CDR3 length: 14; D gene: TRBD1; clone size: -; J gene: TRBJ1-1
CDR3 protein: CASSISDRSSYNSPLHF; CDR3 DNA: TGTGCCAGCTCAATTTCGGACAGGAGCTCCTATAATTCACCCCTCCACTTT; V gene: TRBV18; CDR3 length: 17; D gene: TRBD1; clone size: few; J gene: TRBJ1-6
CDR3 protein: CASSSGAAGEQFF; CDR3 DNA: TGTGCCAGCAGCTCAGGGGCGGCGGGTGAGCAGTTCTTC; V gene: TRBV11-3; CDR3 length: 13; D gene: -; clone size: -; J gene: TRBJ2-1
CDR3 protein: CASSLDLGSPLYEQYF; CDR3 DNA: TGTGCCAGCAGCTTAGATCTCGGTTCCCCTTTGTACGAGCAGTACTTC; V gene: TRBV11-2; CDR3 length: 16; D gene: -; clone size: -; J gene: TRBJ2-7
CDR3 protein: CASSVGGATNTEAFF; CDR3 DNA: TGTGCCAGCAGCGTAGGGGGCGCGACGAACACTGAAGCTTTCTTT; V gene: TRBV9; CDR3 length: 15; D gene: -; clone size: -; J gene: TRBJ1-1
CDR3 protein: CASSFGCRGGDRGGCGYTF; CDR3 DNA: TGTGCCAGCAGCTTTGGTTGCCGGGGAGGGGACAGGGGTGGATGTGGCTACACCTTC; V gene: TRBV12-1; CDR3 length: 19; D gene: -; clone size: -; J gene: TRBJ1-2
CDR3 protein: CASSRRGGLDTEAFF; CDR3 DNA: TGTGCCAGCAGCCGGCGGGGGGGGTTGGACACTGAAGCTTTCTTT; V gene: TRBV7-8; CDR3 length: 15; D gene: -; clone size: once; J gene: TRBJ1-1
CDR3 protein: CASSLDRGYGYTF; CDR3 DNA: TGTGCCAGCAGCTTAGACAGGGGATATGGCTACACCTTC; V gene: TRBV11-2; CDR3 length: 13; D gene: -; clone size: -; J gene: TRBJ1-2
CDR3 protein: CASGQLAGGPGELFF; CDR3 DNA: TGTGCTAGTGGTCAACTAGCGGGGGGGCCCGGGGAGCTGTTTTTT; V gene: TRBV12-5; CDR3 length: 15; D gene: TRBD2; clone size: -; J gene: TRBJ2-2
CDR3 protein: CASSEGTSGGTQYF; CDR3 DNA: TGTGCCAGCAGTGAAGGGACTAGCGGGGGTACGCAGTATTTT; V gene: TRBV2; CDR3 length: 14; D gene: TRBD2; clone size: once; J gene: TRBJ2-3
CDR3 protein: CASSATSGGLEQFF; CDR3 DNA: TGTGCCAGCAGCGCGACTAGCGGCGGACTTGAGCAGTTCTTC; V gene: TRBV9; CDR3 length: 14; D gene: TRBD2; clone size: -; J gene: TRBJ2-1
CDR3 protein: CASGLAGGVADTQYF; CDR3 DNA: TGTGCCAGCGGCTTGGCGGGGGGCGTCGCAGATACGCAGTATTTT; V gene: TRBV9; CDR3 length: 15; D gene: TRBD2; clone size: -; J gene: TRBJ2-3
CDR3 protein: CASSRGHPSTDTQYF; CDR3 DNA: TGCGCCAGCAGCAGGGGGCATCCTAGCACAGATACGCAGTATTTT; V gene: TRBV5-1; CDR3 length: 15; D gene: TRBD1; clone size: -; J gene: TRBJ2-3
CDR3 protein: CASSVNTRTNTGELFF; CDR3 DNA: TGTGCCAGCAGCGTGAATACCAGAACGAACACCGGGGAGCTGTTTTTT; V gene: TRBV9; CDR3 length: 16; D gene: -; clone size: -; J gene: TRBJ2-2
CDR3 protein: CASSQTPLYGYTF; CDR3 DNA: TGTGCCAGTAGTCAGACACCACTCTATGGCTACACCTTC; V gene: TRBV19; CDR3 length: 13; D gene: -; clone size: -; J gene: TRBJ1-2
CDR3 protein: CASSLGRGTSGGRGQFF; CDR3 DNA: TGTGCCAGCAGCTTAGGCCGGGGGACTAGCGGGGGCAGGGGGCAGTTCTTC; V gene: TRBV13; CDR3 length: 17; D gene: TRBD2; clone size: -; J gene: TRBJ2-1
CDR3 protein: CASSMGLAGREETQYF; CDR3 DNA: TGTGCCAGCAGCATGGGACTAGCGGGGAGAGAGGAGACCCAGTACTTC; V gene: TRBV11-3; CDR3 length: 16; D gene: TRBD2; clone size: -; J gene: TRBJ2-5
CDR3 protein: CASGRQGGTEAFF; CDR3 DNA: TGTGCCAGCGGCAGACAGGGAGGCACTGAAGCTTTCTTT; V gene: TRBV2; CDR3 length: 13; D gene: TRBD1; clone size: -; J gene: TRBJ1-1
CDR3 protein: CASRLGRLAGPTSTDTQYF; CDR3 DNA: TGTGCAAGTCGCTTAGGTCGACTAGCGGGACCGACTAGCACAGATACGCAGTATTTT; V gene: TRBV12-2; CDR3 length: 19; D gene: -; clone size: -; J gene: TRBJ2-3